This T cell receptor (beta chain) was captured in a study of T cells in Graves' hyperthyroidism and ophthalmopathy (dated by TCRdb to the late 2010s). The study in broad terms: Peripheral blood was collected at initial diagnosis, before any treatment. To identify distinguishing TCR V-J signatures, a discovery cohort of roughly 100 patients was used, comprising some 45 with Graves' ophthalmopathy and 57 with stable Graves' hyperthyroidism. Prospective prediction of ophthalmopathy was tested in an independent validation cohort consisting of 18 to 20 hyperthyroidism patients and around 16 patients who later progressed to ophthalmopathy. The 90 or so discovery patients were randomly split 7:3 into training and test sets. In more than 5 Graves' hyperthyroidism patients, the study also compared T-cell repertoires from thyroid tissue with T-cell repertoires from blood. After sampling, hyperthyroidism patients received methimazole starting at 30 mg daily, and ophthalmopathy patients received high-dose intravenous methylprednisolone. TCR Vbeta CDR3 sequencing of roughly 140 peripheral blood samples (more than 40 ophthalmopathy, 75 hyperthyroidism and approximately 17 progressor patients) is reported in the paper.

Stable Graves' hyperthyroidism was defined as no progression to ophthalmopathy during 18 months of follow-up. The hyperthyroidism patients were between 18 and 65 years old and newly diagnosed, with a disease duration of less than 2 months. Exclusion was applied to patients with uncontrolled infections, other autoimmune diseases, pregnancy or lactation. Diagnoses relied on clinical symptoms, serum thyroxine and TRAb, thyroid ultrasound and orbital computed tomography. PBMCs were isolated from 10 ml of fresh peripheral blood by Ficoll-Paque density gradient centrifugation. Total RNA was extracted using Trizol reagent, and RNA quality was assessed on an Agilent 2100 Bioanalyzer. What the study reported, not specific to this receptor: Blood samples also contained most of the expanded thyroid clonotypes (frequency above 0.001), which suggests that blood repertoires may reflect thyroid immune responses. No statistical method was used to fix the sample size in advance, and group allocation was not hidden from the investigators. In validation, the model predicted progression to ophthalmopathy with over 65% sensitivity and 72% to 85% specificity, a median of around six months before onset. A 13 V-J signature model separated ophthalmopathy from stable hyperthyroidism, with 87.88% sensitivity and roughly 84% specificity in cross-validation and 80%/75% in testing.

This clonotype has ten or more counts. Its antigen is unknown. Per-base quality was not reported, and no clone a single base away is much larger than it. The TCR beta CDR3 regions were amplified from RNA transcripts. The first round of RT-PCR for the TCR CDR3 was performed with the HTBI primer set and the Qiagen OneStep RT-PCR kit. Libraries were constructed in a second round of multiplex PCR, after which size selection and purification were performed. Paired-end sequencing of the libraries was performed with 100 bp reads on an Illumina HiSeq2000. Processing in the source paper ran as follows. SOAPnuke was used to process the raw data, removing reads that contained adapters or uncalled bases, had a mean Phred below 15, or lacked an exact match to the constant primer or identifier. COPE v1.2.5 was used to merge the high-quality paired reads, and each unique nucleotide sequence was defined as a clonotype. MiTCR v1.1 was used to align clonotypes to the IMGT TRBV, TRBD and TRBJ reference segments. The analysis included only V-J combinations with a frequency above 0.0001, which together covered over 98% of the repertoires. A TCS score was defined as the ratio of F50 (clonal expansion) to E x V (chaos), with BLOSUM62-based TCRdist applied between CDR3 peptides within each V-J. Welch's t-statistics and random forest reduced fewer than 550 V-J features to around 14, which were used in a naive Bayes classifier (R e1071). Thyroid-blood repertoire similarity was quantified with the Morisita-Horn index. Using fastp at Q25 and MiXCR, TCRdb reprocessed the public reads and kept productive beta chains. Entries that share a CDR3 protein sequence are merged under the most common genes and DNA. The V and J calls, along with clone size, are taken from TCRdb and not from the paper's own processing. For this sample the table gives 600,000 to 800,000 distinct CDR3 sequences, of which around 40% were detected only once. The ten top clones hold around 31% of the sample.

Source material: blood. The TCR comes from a woman aged 40 to 49 with Graves' hyperthyroidism.

The nucleotide sequence is given as TGCGCCAGCAGTAGTTTGGCGATGGAGGCGTCCTATGGCTACACCTTC. Its amino acids are CASSSLAMEASYGYTF. The V gene is TRBV10-2 and the J gene is TRBJ1-2; the D gene is not confidently resolved. The germline V gene gives CDR1 as WSHSY and CDR2 as SAAADI. Deletion took 5 bases off V and 4 bases off J, with a span of 20 bases between the germline ends. Taken from cysteine to phenylalanine, the CDR3 has 16 residues. Only the CDR3 part of the read is kept: 48 bases, read in frame from the first base.